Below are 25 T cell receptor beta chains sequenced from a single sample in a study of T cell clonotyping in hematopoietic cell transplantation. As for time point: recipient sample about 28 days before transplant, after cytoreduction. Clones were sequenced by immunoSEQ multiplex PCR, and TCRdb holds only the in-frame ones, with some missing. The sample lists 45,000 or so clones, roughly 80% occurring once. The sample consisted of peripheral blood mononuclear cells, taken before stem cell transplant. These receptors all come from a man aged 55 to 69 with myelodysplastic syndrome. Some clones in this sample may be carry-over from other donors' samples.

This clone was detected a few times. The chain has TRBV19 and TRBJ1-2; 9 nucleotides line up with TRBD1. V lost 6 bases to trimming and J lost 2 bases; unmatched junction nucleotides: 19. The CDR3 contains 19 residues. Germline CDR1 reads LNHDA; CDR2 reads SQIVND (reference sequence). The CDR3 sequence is CASRGPAVGTGTGNYGYTF. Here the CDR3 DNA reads TGTGCCAGTAGAGGTCCCGCCGTCGGTACCGGGACAGGGAACTATGGCTACACCTTC.

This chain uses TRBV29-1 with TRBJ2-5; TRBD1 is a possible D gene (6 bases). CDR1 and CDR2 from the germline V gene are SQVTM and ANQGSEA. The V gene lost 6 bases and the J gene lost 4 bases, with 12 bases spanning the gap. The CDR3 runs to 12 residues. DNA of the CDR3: TGCAGCGTAGGGGACACTCGAGAGACCCAGTACTTC. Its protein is CSVGDTRETQYF.

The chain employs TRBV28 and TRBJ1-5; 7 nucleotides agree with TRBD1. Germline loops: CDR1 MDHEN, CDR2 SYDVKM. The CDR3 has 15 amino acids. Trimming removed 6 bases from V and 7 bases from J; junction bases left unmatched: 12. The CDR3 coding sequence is TGTGCCAGCAGCGCCCTACAGGGGCGTCAGCAGCCCCAGCATTTT. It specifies CASSALQGRQQPQHF.

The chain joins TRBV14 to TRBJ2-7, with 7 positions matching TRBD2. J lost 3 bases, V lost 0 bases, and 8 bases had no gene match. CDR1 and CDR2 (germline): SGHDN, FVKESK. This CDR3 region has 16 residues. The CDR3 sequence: CASSQDFAGVNYEQYF. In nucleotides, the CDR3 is TGTGCCAGCAGCCAAGATTTCGCGGGGGTCAACTACGAGCAGTACTTC. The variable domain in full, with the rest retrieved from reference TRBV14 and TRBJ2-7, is EAGVTQFPSHSVIEKGQTVTLRCDPISGHDNLYWYRRVMGKEIKFLLHFVKESKQDESGMPNNRFLAERTGGTYSTLKVQPAELEDSGVYFCASSQDFAGVNYEQYFGPGTRLTVT.

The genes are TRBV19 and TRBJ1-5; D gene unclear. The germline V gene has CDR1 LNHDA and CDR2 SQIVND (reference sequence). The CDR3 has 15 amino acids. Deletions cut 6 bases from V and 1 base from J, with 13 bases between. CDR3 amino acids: CASRGLDGSNQPQHF. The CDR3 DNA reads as TGTGCCAGTAGGGGATTGGACGGGAGCAATCAGCCCCAGCATTTT.

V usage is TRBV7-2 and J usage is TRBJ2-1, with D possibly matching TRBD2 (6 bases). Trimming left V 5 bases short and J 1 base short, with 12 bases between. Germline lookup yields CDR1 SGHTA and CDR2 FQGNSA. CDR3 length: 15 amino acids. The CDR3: CASSPSSASYNEQFF. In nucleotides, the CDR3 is TGTGCCAGCAGCCCCTCTAGCGCTTCCTACAATGAGCAGTTCTTC.

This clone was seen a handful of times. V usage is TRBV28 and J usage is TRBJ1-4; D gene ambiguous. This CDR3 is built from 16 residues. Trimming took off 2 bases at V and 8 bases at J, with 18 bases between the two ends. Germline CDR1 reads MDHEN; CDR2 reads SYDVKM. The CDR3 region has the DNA TGTGCCAGCAGTTTACGGATCTCGGGAGGCGGAGAAAAACTGTTTTTT. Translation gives CASSLRISGGGEKLFF.

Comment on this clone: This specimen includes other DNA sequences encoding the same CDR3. CDR3 nucleotide sequence: TGTGCCAGCAGCTTGCTCGGGGGTACCTATGGCTACACCTTC. The encoded protein is CASSLLGGTYGYTF. The gene calls are TRBV5-6 and TRBJ1-2, with TRBD1 as a possible D gene (5 bases). This CDR3 comprises 14 residues. The germline CDR1 and CDR2 sequences are SGHDT and YYEEEE. Trimming left V 1 base short and J 4 bases short, with 11 bases between.

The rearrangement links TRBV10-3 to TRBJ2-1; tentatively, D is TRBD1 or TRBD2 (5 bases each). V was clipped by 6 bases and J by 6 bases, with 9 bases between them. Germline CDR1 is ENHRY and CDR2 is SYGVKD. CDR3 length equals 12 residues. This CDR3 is CAIRGESNEQFF. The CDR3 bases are TGTGCCATCAGGGGGGAAAGCAATGAGCAGTTCTTC.

CDR3 region: CATSRQLNEKLFF. The DNA for the CDR3 is TGTGCCACCAGCAGACAGTTAAATGAAAAACTGTTTTTT. The rearrangement uses TRBV15 and TRBJ1-4; D unclear. Germline V gene data show CDR1 as LNHNV and CDR2 as YYDKDF (reference sequence). V was pared by 2 bases and J by 5 bases, with 6 bases between. The CDR3 sequence is 13 residues long.

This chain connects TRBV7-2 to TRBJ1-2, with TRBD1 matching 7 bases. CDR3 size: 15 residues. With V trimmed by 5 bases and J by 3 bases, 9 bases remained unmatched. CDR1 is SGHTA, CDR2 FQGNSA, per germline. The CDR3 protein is CASSAPGQKDYGYTF. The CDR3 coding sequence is TGTGCCAGCAGCGCACCGGGACAGAAGGACTATGGCTACACCTTC. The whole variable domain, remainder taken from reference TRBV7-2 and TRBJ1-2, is GAGVSQSPSNKVTEKGKDVELRCDPISGHTALYWYRQSLGQGLEFLIYFQGNSAPDKSGLPSDRFSAERTGGSVSTLTIQRTQQEDSAVYLCASSAPGQKDYGYTFGSGTRLTVV.

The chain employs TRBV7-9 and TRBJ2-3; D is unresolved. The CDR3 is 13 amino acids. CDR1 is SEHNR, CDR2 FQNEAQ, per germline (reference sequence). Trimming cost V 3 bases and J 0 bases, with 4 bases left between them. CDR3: CASSFVSTDTQYF. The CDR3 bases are TGTGCCAGCAGCTTCGTTAGCACAGATACGCAGTATTTT.

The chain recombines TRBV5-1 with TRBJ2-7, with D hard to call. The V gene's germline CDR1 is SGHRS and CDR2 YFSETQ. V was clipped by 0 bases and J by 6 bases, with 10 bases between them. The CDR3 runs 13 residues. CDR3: CASSLAYRPEQYF. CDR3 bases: TGCGCCAGCAGCTTGGCCTACAGACCCGAGCAGTACTTC.

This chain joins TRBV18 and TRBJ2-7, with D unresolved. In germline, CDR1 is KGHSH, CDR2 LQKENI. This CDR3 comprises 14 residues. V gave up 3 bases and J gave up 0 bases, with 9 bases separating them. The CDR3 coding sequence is TGTGCCAGCTCACCCCAAAAGAACTCCTACGAGCAGTACTTC. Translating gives CASSPQKNSYEQYF.

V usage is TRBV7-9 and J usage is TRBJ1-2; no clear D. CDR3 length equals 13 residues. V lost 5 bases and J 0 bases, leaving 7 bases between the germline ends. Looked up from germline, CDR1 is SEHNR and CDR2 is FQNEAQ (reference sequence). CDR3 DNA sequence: TGTGCCAGCAGCAGAACAGCTAACTATGGCTACACCTTC. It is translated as CASSRTANYGYTF. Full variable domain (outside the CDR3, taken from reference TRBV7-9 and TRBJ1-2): DTGVSQNPRHKITKRGQNVTFRCDPISEHNRLYWYRQTLGQGPEFLTYFQNEAQLEKSRLLSDRFSAERPKGSFSTLEIQRTEQGDSAMYLCASSRTANYGYTFGSGTRLTVV.

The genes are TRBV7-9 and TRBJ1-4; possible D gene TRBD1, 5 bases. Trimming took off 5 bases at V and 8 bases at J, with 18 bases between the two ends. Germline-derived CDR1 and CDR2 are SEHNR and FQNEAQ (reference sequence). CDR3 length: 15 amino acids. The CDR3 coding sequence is TGTGCCAGCAGCCCTGAGGGGCCGGGGAGGGAAAAACTGTTTTTT. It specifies CASSPEGPGREKLFF. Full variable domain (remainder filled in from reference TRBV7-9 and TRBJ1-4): DTGVSQNPRHKITKRGQNVTFRCDPISEHNRLYWYRQTLGQGPEFLTYFQNEAQLEKSRLLSDRFSAERPKGSFSTLEIQRTEQGDSAMYLCASSPEGPGREKLFFGSGTQLSVL.

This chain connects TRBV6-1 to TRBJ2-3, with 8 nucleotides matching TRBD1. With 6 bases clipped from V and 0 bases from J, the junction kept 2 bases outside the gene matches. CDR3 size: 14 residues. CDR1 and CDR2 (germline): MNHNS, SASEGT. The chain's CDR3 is CASRRQGSTDTQYF. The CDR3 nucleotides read TGTGCCAGCAGACGACAGGGGAGCACAGATACGCAGTATTTT.

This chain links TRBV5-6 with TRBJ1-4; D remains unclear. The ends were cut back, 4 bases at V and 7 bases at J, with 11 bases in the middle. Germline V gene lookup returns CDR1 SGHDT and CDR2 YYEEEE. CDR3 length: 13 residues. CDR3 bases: TGTGCCAGCAGCCGCCCGGGCGGTGAAAAACTGTTTTTT. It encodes CASSRPGGEKLFF.

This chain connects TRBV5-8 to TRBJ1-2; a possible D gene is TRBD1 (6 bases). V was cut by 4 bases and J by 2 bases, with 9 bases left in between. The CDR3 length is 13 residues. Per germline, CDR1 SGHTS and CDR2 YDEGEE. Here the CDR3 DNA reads TGTGCCAGCAGCCGGACAGCGAACTATGGCTACACCTTC. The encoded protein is CASSRTANYGYTF.

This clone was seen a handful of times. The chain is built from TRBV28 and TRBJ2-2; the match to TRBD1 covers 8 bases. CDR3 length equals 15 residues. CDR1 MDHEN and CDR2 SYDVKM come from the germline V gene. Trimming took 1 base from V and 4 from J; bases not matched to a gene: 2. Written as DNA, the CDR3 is TGTGCCAGCAGTTTATTACAGGGGGGCACCGGGGAGCTGTTTTTT. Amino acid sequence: CASSLLQGGTGELFF.

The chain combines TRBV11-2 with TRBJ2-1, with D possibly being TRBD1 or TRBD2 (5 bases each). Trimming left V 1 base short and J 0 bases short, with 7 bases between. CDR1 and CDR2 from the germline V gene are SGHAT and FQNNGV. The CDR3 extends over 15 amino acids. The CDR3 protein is CASSLGGVSYNEQFF. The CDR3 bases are TGTGCCAGCAGCTTAGGAGGGGTCTCCTACAATGAGCAGTTCTTC.

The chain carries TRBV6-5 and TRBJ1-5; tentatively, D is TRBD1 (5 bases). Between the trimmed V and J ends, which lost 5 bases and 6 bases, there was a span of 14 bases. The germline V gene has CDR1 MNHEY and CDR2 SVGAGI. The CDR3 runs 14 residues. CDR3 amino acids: CASSLNSGTQPQHF. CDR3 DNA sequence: TGTGCCAGCAGTCTGAATTCAGGGACTCAGCCCCAGCATTTT.

The CDR3 coding sequence is TGTGCCAGCAGCACAGACAGGGCAACTAATGAAAAACTGTTTTTT. It is translated as CASSTDRATNEKLFF. This sequence joins TRBV7-9 and TRBJ1-4; 7 bases line up with TRBD1. The germline gives CDR1 SEHNR, CDR2 FQNEAQ (reference sequence). Trimming took 5 bases from V and 0 from J; bases not matched to a gene: 3. The CDR3 has 15 amino acids. Looking up the rest from reference TRBV7-9 and TRBJ1-4 gives the full variable domain: DTGVSQNPRHKITKRGQNVTFRCDPISEHNRLYWYRQTLGQGPEFLTYFQNEAQLEKSRLLSDRFSAERPKGSFSTLEIQRTEQGDSAMYLCASSTDRATNEKLFFGSGTQLSVL.

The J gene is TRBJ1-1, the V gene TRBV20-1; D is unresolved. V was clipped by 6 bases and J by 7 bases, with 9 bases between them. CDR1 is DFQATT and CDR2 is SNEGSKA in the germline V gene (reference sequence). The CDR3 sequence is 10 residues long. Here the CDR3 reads CSAGGREAFF. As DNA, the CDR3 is TGCAGTGCGGGCGGACGTGAAGCTTTCTTT.

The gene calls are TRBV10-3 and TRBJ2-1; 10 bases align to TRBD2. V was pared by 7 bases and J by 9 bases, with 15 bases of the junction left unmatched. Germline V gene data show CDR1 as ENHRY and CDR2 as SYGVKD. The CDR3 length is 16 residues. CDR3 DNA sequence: TGTGCCATCATGCCCGGAGGAGCGGGGGGGGCAGGTGAGCAGTTCTTC. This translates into CAIMPGGAGGAGEQFF.